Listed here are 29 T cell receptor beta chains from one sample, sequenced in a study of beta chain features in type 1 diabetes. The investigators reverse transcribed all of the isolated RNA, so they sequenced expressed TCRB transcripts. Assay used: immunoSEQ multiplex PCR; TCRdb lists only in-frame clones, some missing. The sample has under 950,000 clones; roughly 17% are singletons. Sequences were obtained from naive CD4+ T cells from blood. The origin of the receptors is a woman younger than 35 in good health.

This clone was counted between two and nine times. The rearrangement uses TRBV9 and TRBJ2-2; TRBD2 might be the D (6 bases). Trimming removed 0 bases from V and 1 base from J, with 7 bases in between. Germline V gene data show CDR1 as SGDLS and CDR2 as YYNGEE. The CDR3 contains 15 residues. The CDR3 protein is CASSVAGVNTGELFF. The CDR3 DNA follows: TGTGCCAGCAGCGTAGCGGGGGTGAACACCGGGGAGCTGTTTTTT.

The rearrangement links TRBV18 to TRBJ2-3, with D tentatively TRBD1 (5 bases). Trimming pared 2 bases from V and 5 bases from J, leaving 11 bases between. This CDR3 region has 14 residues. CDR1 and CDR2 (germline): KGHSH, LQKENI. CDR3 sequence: CASSPGAVRDTQYF. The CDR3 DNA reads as TGTGCCAGCTCACCAGGGGCAGTGAGAGATACGCAGTATTTT.

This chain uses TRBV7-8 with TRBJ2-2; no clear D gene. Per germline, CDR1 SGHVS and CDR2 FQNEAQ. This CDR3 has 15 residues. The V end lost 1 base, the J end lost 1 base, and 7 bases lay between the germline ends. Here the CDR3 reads CASSLVSRNTGELFF. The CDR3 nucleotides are TGTGCCAGCAGCTTAGTATCCAGGAACACCGGGGAGCTGTTTTTT. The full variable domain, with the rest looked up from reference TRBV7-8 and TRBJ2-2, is GAGVSQSPRYKVAKRGQDVALRCDPISGHVSLFWYQQALGQGPEFLTYFQNEAQLDKSGLPSDRFFAERPEGSVSTLKIQRTQQEDSAVYLCASSLVSRNTGELFFGEGSRLTVL.

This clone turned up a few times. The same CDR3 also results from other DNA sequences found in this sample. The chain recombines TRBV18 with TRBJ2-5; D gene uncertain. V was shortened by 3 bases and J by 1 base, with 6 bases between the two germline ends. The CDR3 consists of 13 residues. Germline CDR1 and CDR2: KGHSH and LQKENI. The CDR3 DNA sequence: TGTGCCAGCTCACCGGGCAGCCAAGAGACCCAGTACTTC. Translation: CASSPGSQETQYF.

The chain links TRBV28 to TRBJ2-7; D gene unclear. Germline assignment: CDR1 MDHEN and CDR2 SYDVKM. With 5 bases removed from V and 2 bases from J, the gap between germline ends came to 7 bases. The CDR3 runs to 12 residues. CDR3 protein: CASSRKPYEQYF. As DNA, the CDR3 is TGTGCCAGCAGTAGAAAGCCCTACGAGCAGTACTTC.

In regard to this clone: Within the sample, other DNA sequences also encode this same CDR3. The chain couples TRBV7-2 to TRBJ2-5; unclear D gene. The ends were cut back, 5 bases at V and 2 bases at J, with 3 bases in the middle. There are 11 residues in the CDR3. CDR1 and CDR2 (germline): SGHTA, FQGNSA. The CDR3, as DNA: TGTGCCAGCAGCCGACAAGAGACCCAGTACTTC. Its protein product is CASSRQETQYF.

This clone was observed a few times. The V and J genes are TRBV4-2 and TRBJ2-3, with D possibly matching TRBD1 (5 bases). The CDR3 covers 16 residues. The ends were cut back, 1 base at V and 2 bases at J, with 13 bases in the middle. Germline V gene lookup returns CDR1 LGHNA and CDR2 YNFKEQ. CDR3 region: CASSQAKGYHTDTQYF. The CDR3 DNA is TGTGCCAGCAGCCAAGCCAAGGGGTACCACACAGATACGCAGTATTTT.

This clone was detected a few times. CDR3 nucleotide sequence: TGTGCCAGCACCCCCACGCCCAGTTACAATGAGCAGTTCTTC. As protein: CASTPTPSYNEQFF. V usage is TRBV6-6 and J usage is TRBJ2-1, with unresolved D. Germline values: CDR1 MNHNY, CDR2 SVGAGI (reference sequence). The V end was cut by 7 bases, the J end by 4 bases, with 14 bases between. The CDR3 totals 14 residues.

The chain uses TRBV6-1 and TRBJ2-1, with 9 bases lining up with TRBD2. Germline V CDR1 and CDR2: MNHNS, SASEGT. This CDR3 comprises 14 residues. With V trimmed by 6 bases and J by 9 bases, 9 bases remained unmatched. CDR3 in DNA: TGTGCCAGCAGGTTGGTAGCGGGAGTTAGTGAGCAGTTCTTC. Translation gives CASRLVAGVSEQFF.

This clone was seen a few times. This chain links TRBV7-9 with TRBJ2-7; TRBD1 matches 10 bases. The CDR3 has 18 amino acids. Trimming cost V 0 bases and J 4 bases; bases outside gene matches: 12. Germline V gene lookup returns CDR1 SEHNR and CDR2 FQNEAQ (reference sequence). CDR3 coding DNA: TGTGCCAGCAGCTTAGCAGAAGGGCGCGGGACAGGGGCGTACGAGCAGTACTTC. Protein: CASSLAEGRGTGAYEQYF.

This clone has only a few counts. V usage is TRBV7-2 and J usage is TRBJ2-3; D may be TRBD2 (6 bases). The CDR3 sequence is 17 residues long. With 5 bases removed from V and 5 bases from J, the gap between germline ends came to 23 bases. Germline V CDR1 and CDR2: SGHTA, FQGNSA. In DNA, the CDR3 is TGTGCCAGCAGCCTAGGGAGGCCGGGACGGGAGTTAGATACGCAGTATTTT. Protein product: CASSLGRPGRELDTQYF.

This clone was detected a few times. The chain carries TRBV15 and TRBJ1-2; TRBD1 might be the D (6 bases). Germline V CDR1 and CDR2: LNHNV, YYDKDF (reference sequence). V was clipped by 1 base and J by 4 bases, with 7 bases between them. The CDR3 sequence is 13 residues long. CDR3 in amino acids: CATSRAQGYGYTF. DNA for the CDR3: TGTGCCACCAGCAGAGCACAGGGCTATGGCTACACCTTC.

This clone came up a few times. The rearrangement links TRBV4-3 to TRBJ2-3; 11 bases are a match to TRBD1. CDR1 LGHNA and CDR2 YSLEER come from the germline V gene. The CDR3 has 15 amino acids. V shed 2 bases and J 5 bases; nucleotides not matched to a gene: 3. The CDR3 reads CASSQRDRGGDTQYF. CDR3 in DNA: TGCGCCAGCAGCCAAAGGGACAGGGGGGGAGATACGCAGTATTTT.

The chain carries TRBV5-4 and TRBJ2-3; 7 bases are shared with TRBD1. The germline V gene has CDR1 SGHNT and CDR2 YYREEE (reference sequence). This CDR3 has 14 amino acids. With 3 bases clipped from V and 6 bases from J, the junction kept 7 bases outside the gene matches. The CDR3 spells CASSSGTEWDTQYF. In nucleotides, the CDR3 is TGTGCCAGCAGCTCCGGGACAGAGTGGGATACGCAGTATTTT.

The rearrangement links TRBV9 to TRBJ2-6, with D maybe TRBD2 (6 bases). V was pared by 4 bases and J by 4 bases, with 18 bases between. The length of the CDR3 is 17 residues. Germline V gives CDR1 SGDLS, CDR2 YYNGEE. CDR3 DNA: TGTGCCAGCAGCCCCCGGGCGGGGTCCGGGGGGGCCAACGTCCTGACTTTC. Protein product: CASSPRAGSGGANVLTF.

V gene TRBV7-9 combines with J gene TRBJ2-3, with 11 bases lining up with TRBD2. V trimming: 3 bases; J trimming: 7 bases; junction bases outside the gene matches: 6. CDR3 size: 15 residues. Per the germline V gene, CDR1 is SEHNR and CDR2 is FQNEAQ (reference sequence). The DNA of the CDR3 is TGTGCCAGCAGCTTGGGATCTAGCGGGAGGAATACGCAGTATTTT. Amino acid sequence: CASSLGSSGRNTQYF.

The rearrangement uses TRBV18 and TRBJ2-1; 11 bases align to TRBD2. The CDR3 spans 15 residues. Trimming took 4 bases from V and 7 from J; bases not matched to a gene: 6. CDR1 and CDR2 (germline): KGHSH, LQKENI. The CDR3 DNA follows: TGTGCCAGCTCACTAGGACTAGCGGGTCAAAATGAGCAGTTCTTC. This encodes CASSLGLAGQNEQFF.

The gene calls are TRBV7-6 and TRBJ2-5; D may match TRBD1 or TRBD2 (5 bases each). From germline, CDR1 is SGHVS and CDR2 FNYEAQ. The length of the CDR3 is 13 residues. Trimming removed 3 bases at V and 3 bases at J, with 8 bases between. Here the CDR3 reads CASSFGTEETQYF. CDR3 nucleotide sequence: TGTGCCAGCAGCTTCGGGACGGAAGAGACCCAGTACTTC.

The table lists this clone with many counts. CDR3 protein: CAISVVDTQYF. In DNA, the CDR3 is TGTGCCATCAGTGTGGTAGATACGCAGTATTTT. The gene calls are TRBV10-3 and TRBJ2-3; no clear D gene. The ends were cut back, 4 bases at V and 5 bases at J, with 4 bases in the middle. This CDR3 is built from 11 residues. The V gene's germline CDR1 is ENHRY and CDR2 SYGVKD.

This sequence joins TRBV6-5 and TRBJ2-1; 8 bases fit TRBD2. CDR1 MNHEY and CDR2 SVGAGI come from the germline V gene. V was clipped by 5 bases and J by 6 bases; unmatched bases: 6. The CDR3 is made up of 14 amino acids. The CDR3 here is CASSPRLARNEQFF. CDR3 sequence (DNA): TGTGCCAGCAGTCCCAGACTAGCGCGCAATGAGCAGTTCTTC.

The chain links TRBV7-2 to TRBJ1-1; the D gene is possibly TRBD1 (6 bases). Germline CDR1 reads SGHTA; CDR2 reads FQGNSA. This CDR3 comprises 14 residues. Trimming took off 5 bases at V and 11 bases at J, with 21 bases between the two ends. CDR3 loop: CASSATFWGLEAFF. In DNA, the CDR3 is TGTGCCAGCAGCGCCACCTTTTGGGGGCTCGAGGCTTTCTTT.

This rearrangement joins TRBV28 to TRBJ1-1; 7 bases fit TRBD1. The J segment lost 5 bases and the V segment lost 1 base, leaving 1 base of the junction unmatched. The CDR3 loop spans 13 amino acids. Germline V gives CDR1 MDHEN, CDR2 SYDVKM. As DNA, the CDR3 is TGTGCCAGCAGTTTATCGGACAGGACTGAAGCTTTCTTT. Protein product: CASSLSDRTEAFF.

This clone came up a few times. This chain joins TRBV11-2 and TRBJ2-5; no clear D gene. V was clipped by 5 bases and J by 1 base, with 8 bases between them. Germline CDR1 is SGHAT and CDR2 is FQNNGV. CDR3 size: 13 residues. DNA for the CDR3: TGTGCCAGCAGCGGCGGCCTCCAAGAGACCCAGTACTTC. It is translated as CASSGGLQETQYF.

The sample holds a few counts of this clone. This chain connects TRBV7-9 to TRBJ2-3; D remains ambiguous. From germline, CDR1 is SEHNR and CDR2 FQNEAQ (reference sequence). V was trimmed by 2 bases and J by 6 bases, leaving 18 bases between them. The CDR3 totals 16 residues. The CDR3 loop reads CASSLSVHSAQDTQYF. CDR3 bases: TGTGCCAGCAGCTTATCTGTTCATTCGGCCCAGGATACGCAGTATTTT.

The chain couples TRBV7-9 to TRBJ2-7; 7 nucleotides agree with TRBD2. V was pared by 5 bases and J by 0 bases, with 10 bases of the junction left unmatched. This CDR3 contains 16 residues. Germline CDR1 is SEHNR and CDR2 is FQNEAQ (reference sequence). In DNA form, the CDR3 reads TGTGCCAGCAGCCCACGCCCGGGCGGGAGCTCCTACGAGCAGTACTTC. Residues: CASSPRPGGSSYEQYF.

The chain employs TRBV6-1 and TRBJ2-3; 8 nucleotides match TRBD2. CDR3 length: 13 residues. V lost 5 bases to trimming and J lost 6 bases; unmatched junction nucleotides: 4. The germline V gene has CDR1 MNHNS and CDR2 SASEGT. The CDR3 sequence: CASSRGGADTQYF. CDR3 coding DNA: TGTGCCAGCAGTCGGGGGGGAGCGGATACGCAGTATTTT.

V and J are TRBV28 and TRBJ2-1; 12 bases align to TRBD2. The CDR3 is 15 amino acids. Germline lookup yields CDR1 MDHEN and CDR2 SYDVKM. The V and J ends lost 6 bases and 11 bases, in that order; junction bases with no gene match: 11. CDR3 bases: TGTGCCAGCAGCGCCCTAGCGGGAGGGATCCGAAAGCAGTTCTTC. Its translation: CASSALAGGIRKQFF. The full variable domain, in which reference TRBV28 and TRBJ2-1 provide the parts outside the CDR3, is DVKVTQSSRYLVKRTGEKVFLECVQDMDHENMFWYRQDPGLGLRLIYFSYDVKMKEKGDIPEGYSVSREKKERFSLILESASTNQTSMYLCASSALAGGIRKQFFGPGTRLTVL.

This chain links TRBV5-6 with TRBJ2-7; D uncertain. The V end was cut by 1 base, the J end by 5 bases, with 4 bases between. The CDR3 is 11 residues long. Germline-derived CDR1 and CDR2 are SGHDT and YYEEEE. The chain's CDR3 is CASSLLDEQYF. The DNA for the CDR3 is TGTGCCAGCAGCTTGCTCGACGAGCAGTACTTC.

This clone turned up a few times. CDR3 amino acids: CASSYDHEQFF. CDR3 bases: TGTGCCAGCAGTTACGATCATGAGCAGTTCTTC. The chain combines TRBV6-5 with TRBJ2-1; D gene ambiguous. The germline V gene has CDR1 MNHEY and CDR2 SVGAGI. This CDR3 comprises 11 residues. V was cut by 2 bases and J by 8 bases, with 4 bases left in between.